This is a list of T cell receptor beta chains from one sample in a study of cytomegalovirus exposure and HLA in healthy donors. Profiled with immunoSEQ multiplex PCR; TCRdb holds only in-frame clones, not every one. This sample carries 90,000 to 110,000 clones, 12% of them seen once, and the ten largest clones take roughly 15%. Sequencing was performed on PBMCs. Receptor source: a middle-aged man in good health and CMV-seropositive. The CDR3 runs from the conserved cysteine through the conserved F or W. The order of the fields is clone size, D gene, V gene, J gene, CDR3 protein, CDR3 DNA. D genes are given only for firm matches. For some rows the clone size is stated as once, few or many, or as a class when expanded; others skip it.

size: .; D: TRBD1; V: TRBV7-3; J: TRBJ2-1; CDR3: CASSPTGTGYGEQFF; DNA: TGTGCCAGCAGCCCAACCGGGACAGGATACGGTGAGCAGTTCTTC
size: .; D: .; V: TRBV28; J: TRBJ1-2; CDR3: CASSFEGVPGYTF; DNA: TGTGCCAGCAGTTTCGAGGGGGTGCCTGGCTACACCTTC
size: few; D: .; V: TRBV29-1; J: TRBJ2-4; CDR3: CSVTRTEKNIQYF; DNA: TGCAGCGTGACCCGCACGGAGAAAAACATTCAGTACTTC
size: .; D: .; V: TRBV2; J: TRBJ2-1; CDR3: CASSSSGEFF; DNA: TGTGCCAGCAGCTCGTCGGGAGAGTTCTTC
size: many; D: .; V: TRBV6-1; J: TRBJ1-2; CDR3: CASSVQGYTF; DNA: TGTGCCAGCAGTGTACAAGGCTACACCTTC
size: .; D: TRBD2; V: TRBV5-4; J: TRBJ2-1; CDR3: CASSLRLAEVNEQFF; DNA: TGTGCCAGCAGCTTAAGACTAGCGGAAGTCAATGAGCAGTTCTTC
size: few; D: TRBD1; V: TRBV30; J: TRBJ1-2; CDR3: CAWSVLDRGTGYTF; DNA: TGTGCCTGGAGTGTACTGGACAGGGGAACTGGCTACACCTTC
size: .; D: TRBD2; V: TRBV5-1; J: TRBJ2-7; CDR3: CASSLDPSGRMEQYF; DNA: TGCGCCAGCAGCTTGGATCCTAGCGGGAGGATGGAGCAGTACTTC
size: few; D: TRBD1; V: TRBV2; J: TRBJ2-7; CDR3: CASSNPGQDSYEQYF; DNA: TGTGCCAGCAGTAACCCGGGACAGGATTCCTACGAGCAGTACTTC
size: .; D: TRBD2; V: TRBV7-9; J: TRBJ2-5; CDR3: CASSFRTSGRLGETQYF; DNA: TGTGCCAGCAGCTTCAGGACTAGCGGGAGGTTGGGAGAGACCCAGTACTTC
size: .; D: TRBD1; V: TRBV5-1; J: TRBJ1-2; CDR3: CASSSQGANGYTF; DNA: TGCGCCAGCAGCTCACAGGGGGCTAATGGCTACACCTTC
size: .; D: TRBD1; V: TRBV5-6; J: TRBJ1-2; CDR3: CASSPAWDRGVEGYTF; DNA: TGTGCCAGCAGTCCAGCGTGGGACAGGGGGGTGGAGGGCTACACCTTC
size: few; D: .; V: TRBV5-5; J: TRBJ1-1; CDR3: CASSFGLMNTEAFF; DNA: TGTGCCAGCAGCTTTGGACTCATGAACACTGAAGCTTTCTTT
size: few; D: .; V: TRBV7-9; J: TRBJ2-1; CDR3: CASSSRDFSYNEQFF; DNA: TGTGCCAGCAGTTCCCGGGACTTCTCCTACAATGAGCAGTTCTTC
size: once; D: .; V: TRBV20-1; J: TRBJ2-1; CDR3: CSSGENNEQFF; DNA: TGCAGTAGTGGTGAGAACAATGAGCAGTTCTTC
size: few; D: TRBD1; V: TRBV4-3; J: TRBJ1-5; CDR3: CASSQGPETGNQPQHF; DNA: TGCGCCAGCAGCCAAGGGCCCGAGACAGGGAATCAGCCCCAGCATTTT
size: few; D: .; V: TRBV11-3; J: TRBJ2-7; CDR3: CASSLGQGTYEQYF; DNA: TGTGCCAGCAGCTTAGGTCAGGGAACCTACGAGCAGTACTTC
size: few; D: TRBD1; V: TRBV5-4; J: TRBJ1-2; CDR3: CASRPGQGVQYGYTF; DNA: TGTGCCAGCAGGCCGGGACAGGGAGTTCAGTATGGCTACACCTTC
size: few; D: .; V: TRBV19; J: TRBJ1-6; CDR3: CASSSQDGQIPYSSPLHF; DNA: TGTGCCAGTAGTAGTCAAGATGGACAGATTCCCTATTCCTCACCCCTCCACTTT
size: few; D: TRBD2; V: TRBV27; J: TRBJ2-7; CDR3: CASSLRLAYEQYF; DNA: TGTGCCAGCAGTTTAAGACTAGCGTACGAGCAGTACTTC
size: .; D: TRBD2; V: TRBV25-1; J: TRBJ2-7; CDR3: CASSEVGTRIEQYF; DNA: TGTGCCAGCAGTGAAGTGGGGACTAGGATTGAGCAGTACTTC
size: .; D: TRBD2; V: TRBV7-7; J: TRBJ2-5; CDR3: CASSLGASGILETQYF; DNA: TGTGCCAGCAGCTTAGGCGCTAGCGGGATCCTTGAGACCCAGTACTTC
size: few; D: .; V: TRBV5-6; J: TRBJ1-5; CDR3: CASSVRKWTTGNNQPQHF; DNA: TGTGCCAGCAGCGTCCGAAAGTGGACAACAGGAAACAATCAGCCCCAGCATTTT
size: .; D: .; V: TRBV6-1; J: TRBJ1-4; CDR3: CASNARGDNEKLFF; DNA: TGTGCCAGCAACGCCAGGGGCGATAATGAAAAACTGTTTTTT
size: few; D: TRBD2; V: TRBV5-1; J: TRBJ2-2; CDR3: CASSPVGLAGVNPNTGELFF; DNA: TGCGCCAGCAGCCCGGTCGGACTAGCGGGAGTAAATCCTAACACCGGGGAGCTGTTTTTT
size: few; D: .; V: TRBV5-5; J: TRBJ2-2; CDR3: CASSLILATGELFF; DNA: TGTGCCAGCAGCTTGATACTAGCCACCGGGGAGCTGTTTTTT
size: few; D: .; V: TRBV2; J: TRBJ2-5; CDR3: CASSEAEIQETQYF; DNA: TGTGCCAGCAGTGAGGCGGAGATACAAGAGACCCAGTACTTC
size: .; D: .; V: TRBV11-2; J: TRBJ1-1; CDR3: CASSLVRVPATEAFF; DNA: TGTGCCAGCAGCTTAGTTCGGGTCCCTGCCACTGAAGCTTTCTTT
size: few; D: TRBD2; V: TRBV6-1; J: TRBJ2-1; CDR3: CASTGTSGYNEQFF; DNA: TGTGCCAGCACAGGGACTAGCGGCTACAATGAGCAGTTCTTC
size: few; D: .; V: TRBV2; J: TRBJ1-5; CDR3: CASSGTRNQPQHF; DNA: TGTGCCAGCAGTGGGACTCGCAATCAGCCCCAGCATTTT
size: few; D: .; V: TRBV27; J: TRBJ2-6; CDR3: CASLGRGSGANVLTF; DNA: TGTGCCTCATTAGGGAGAGGCTCTGGGGCCAACGTCCTGACTTTC
size: .; D: TRBD1; V: TRBV2; J: TRBJ2-5; CDR3: CASRDRENSETQYF; DNA: TGTGCCAGCAGGGACAGGGAAAATTCAGAGACCCAGTACTTC
size: .; D: TRBD2; V: TRBV11-2; J: TRBJ2-5; CDR3: CASSFGGGMETQYF; DNA: TGTGCCAGCAGCTTCGGGGGGGGGATGGAGACCCAGTACTTC
size: .; D: .; V: TRBV18; J: TRBJ1-1; CDR3: CASSSGLRDTEAFF; DNA: TGTGCCAGCTCATCCGGACTGCGGGACACTGAAGCTTTCTTT
size: .; D: TRBD2; V: TRBV6-5; J: TRBJ2-7; CDR3: CASSYSTSSGSYEQYF; DNA: TGTGCCAGCAGTTACTCGACGTCTAGCGGGAGTTACGAGCAGTACTTC
size: .; D: TRBD1; V: TRBV5-1; J: TRBJ2-2; CDR3: CASSKPGQEKTGELFF; DNA: TGCGCCAGCAGCAAACCGGGACAGGAGAAGACCGGGGAGCTGTTTTTT
size: .; D: TRBD2; V: TRBV25-1; J: TRBJ2-7; CDR3: CASSGRGVYEQYF; DNA: TGTGCCAGCAGTGGGCGGGGGGTTTACGAGCAGTACTTC
size: few; D: .; V: TRBV6-1; J: TRBJ1-1; CDR3: CASSEAPGMNTEAFF; DNA: TGTGCCAGCAGTGAAGCCCCGGGAATGAACACTGAAGCTTTCTTT
size: few; D: .; V: TRBV5-1; J: TRBJ2-3; CDR3: CASSWTGRAGTAGDTQYF; DNA: TGCGCCAGCAGCTGGACGGGACGTGCGGGGACTGCAGGAGATACGCAGTATTTT
size: few; D: TRBD1; V: TRBV5-1; J: TRBJ2-1; CDR3: CASSLARDRGFYNEQFF; DNA: TGCGCCAGCAGCTTGGCCAGAGACAGGGGGTTCTACAATGAGCAGTTCTTC
size: .; D: .; V: TRBV19; J: TRBJ1-1; CDR3: CASSMAGGMNTEAFF; DNA: TGTGCCAGTAGTATGGCGGGGGGGATGAACACTGAAGCTTTCTTT
size: few; D: .; V: TRBV30; J: TRBJ2-7; CDR3: CAWSATGREQYF; DNA: TGTGCCTGGAGCGCTACGGGAAGGGAGCAGTACTTC